This record covers a single TCR beta chain. The junction departs from the called germline gene at one end, perhaps through a read error. Germline CDR1 and CDR2: SEHNR and FQNEAQ (reference sequence). The CDR3 is made up of 15 amino acids. The source of the sample is a study of Graves' ophthalmopathy and Graves' hyperthyroidism. For repertoire sequencing, the TCR beta CDR3 regions were amplified from RNA transcripts. Amplification began with first-round RT-PCR using HTBI primers, then second-round multiplex PCR was performed. MiXCR, run by TCRdb on the multiplex PCR reads, gives a single entry per CDR3 protein. The sample consists of about 740,000 distinct CDR3 sequences, 40% of them appearing once.

This chain joins TRBV7-9 and TRBJ1-5, with 7 bases that match TRBD1. The receptor's source is an adult man with Graves' ophthalmopathy. The specimen was peripheral blood. In nucleotides, the CDR3 is TGCGCCGGCAGCCCGTCGGGACAGCGGAATCAGCCCCAGCATTTT. Translated, it gives CAGSPSGQRNQPQHF.